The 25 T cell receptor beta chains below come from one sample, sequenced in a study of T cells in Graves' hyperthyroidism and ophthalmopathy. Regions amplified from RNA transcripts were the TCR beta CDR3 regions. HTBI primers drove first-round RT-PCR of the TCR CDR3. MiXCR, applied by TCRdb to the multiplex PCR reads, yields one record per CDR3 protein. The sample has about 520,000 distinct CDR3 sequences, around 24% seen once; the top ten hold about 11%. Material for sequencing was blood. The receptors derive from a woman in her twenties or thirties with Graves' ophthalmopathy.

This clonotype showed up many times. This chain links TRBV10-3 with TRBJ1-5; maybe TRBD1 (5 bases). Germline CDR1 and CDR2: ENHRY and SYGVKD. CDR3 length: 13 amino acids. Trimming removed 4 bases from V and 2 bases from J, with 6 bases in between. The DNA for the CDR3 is TGTGCCATCAGTGGACAGCGCAATCAGCCCCAGCATTTT. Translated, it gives CAISGQRNQPQHF.

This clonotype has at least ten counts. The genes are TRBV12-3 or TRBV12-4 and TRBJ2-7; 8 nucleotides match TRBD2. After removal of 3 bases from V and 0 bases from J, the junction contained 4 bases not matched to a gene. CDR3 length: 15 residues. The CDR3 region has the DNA TGTGCCAGCAGTTTCGAGCGGGGGAGCTCCTACGAGCAGTACTTC. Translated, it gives CASSFERGSSYEQYF.

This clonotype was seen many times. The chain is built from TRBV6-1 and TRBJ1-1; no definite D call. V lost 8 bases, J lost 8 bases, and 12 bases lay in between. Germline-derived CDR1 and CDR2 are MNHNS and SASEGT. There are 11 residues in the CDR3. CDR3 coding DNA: TGTGCCAGCGCTCGGGATTGGGAAGCTTTCTTT. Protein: CASARDWEAFF.

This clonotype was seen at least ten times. The CDR3 DNA sequence: TGCAGCGTTGCGGGACAGGGGTTCTCTGGGGCCAACGTCCTGACTTTC. This codes for CSVAGQGFSGANVLTF. The rearrangement uses TRBV29-1 and TRBJ2-6; 10 positions agree with TRBD1. V lost 4 bases, J lost 0 bases, and 3 bases stayed unmatched. Germline V CDR1 and CDR2: SQVTM, ANQGSEA. CDR3 length: 16 residues.

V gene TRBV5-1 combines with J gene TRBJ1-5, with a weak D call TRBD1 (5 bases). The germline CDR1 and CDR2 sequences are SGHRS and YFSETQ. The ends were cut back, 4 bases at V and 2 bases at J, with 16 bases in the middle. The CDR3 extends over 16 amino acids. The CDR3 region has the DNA TGCGCCAGCAGCCCTGGGGAGGGGTCGGGCAATCAGCCCCAGCATTTT. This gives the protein CASSPGEGSGNQPQHF.

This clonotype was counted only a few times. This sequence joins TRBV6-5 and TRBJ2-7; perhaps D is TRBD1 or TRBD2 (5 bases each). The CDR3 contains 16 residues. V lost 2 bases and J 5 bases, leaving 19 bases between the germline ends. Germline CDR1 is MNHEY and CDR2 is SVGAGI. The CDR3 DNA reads TGTGCCAGCAGTTACCCACTGGGTGGGGGTGATAACGAGCAGTACTTC. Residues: CASSYPLGGGDNEQYF.

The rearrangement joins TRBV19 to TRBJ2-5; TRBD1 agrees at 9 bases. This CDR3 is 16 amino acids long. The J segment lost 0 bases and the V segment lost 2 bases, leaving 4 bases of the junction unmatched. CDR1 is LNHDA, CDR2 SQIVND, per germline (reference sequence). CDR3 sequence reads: CASSIIWDRDQETQYF. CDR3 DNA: TGTGCCAGTAGTATAATCTGGGACAGGGACCAAGAGACCCAGTACTTC.

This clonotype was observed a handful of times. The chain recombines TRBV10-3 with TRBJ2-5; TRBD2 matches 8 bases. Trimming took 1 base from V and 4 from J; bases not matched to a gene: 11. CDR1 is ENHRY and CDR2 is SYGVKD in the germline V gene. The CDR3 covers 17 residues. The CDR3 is CAISEFFSGDLRETQYF. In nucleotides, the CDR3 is TGTGCCATCAGTGAGTTTTTTAGCGGGGACCTTCGAGAGACCCAGTACTTC.

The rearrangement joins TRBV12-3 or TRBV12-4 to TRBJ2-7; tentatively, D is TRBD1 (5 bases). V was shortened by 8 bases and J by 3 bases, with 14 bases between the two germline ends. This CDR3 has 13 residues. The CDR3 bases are TGTGCCAGCGGTGAAGGACAAGACTACGAGCAGTACGTC. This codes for CASGEGQDYEQYV.

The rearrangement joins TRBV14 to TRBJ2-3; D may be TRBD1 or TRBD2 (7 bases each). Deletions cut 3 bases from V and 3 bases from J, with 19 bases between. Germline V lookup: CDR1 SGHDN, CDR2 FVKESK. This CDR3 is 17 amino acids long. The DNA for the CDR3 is TGTGCCAGCAGCCAGGCGACGGCCAGGGGGGGGACAGATACGCAGTATTTT. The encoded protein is CASSQATARGGTDTQYF.

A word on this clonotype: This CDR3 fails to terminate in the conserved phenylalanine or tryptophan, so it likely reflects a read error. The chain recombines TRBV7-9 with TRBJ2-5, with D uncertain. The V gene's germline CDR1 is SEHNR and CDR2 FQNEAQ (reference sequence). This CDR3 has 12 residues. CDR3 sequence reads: CASNWMQEAQYS. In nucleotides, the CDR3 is TGTGCCAGCAACTGGATGCAAGAGGCCCAGTACTCC.

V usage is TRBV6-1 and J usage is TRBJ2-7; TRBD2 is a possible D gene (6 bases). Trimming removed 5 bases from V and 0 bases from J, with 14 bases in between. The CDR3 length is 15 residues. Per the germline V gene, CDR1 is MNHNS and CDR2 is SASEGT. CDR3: CASSPPRGTSYEQYF. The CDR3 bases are TGTGCCAGCAGTCCCCCCCGGGGGACCTCCTACGAGCAGTACTTC.

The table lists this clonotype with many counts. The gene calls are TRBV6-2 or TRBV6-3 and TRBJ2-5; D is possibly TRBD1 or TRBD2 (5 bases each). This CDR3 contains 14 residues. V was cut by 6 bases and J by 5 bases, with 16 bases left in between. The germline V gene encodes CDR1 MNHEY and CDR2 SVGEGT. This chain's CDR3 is CASSWGTLGETQYF. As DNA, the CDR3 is TGTGCCAGCAGCTGGGGGACGCTTGGGGAGACCCAGTACTTC.

The CDR3 loop reads CSARTWTSNYGYTF. The CDR3 bases are TGCAGTGCTCGAACTTGGACTAGTAACTATGGCTACACCTTC. V and J are TRBV20-1 and TRBJ1-2; the D is unclear. CDR1 is DFQATT, CDR2 SNEGSKA, per germline (reference sequence). Trimming took 5 bases from V and 1 from J, leaving 14 bases between them. This CDR3 has 14 residues.

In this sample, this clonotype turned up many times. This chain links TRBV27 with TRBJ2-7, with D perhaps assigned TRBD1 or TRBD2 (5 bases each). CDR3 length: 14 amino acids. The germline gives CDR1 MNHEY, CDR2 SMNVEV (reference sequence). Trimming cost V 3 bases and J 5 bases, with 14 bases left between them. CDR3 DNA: TGTGCCAGCAGTTTTGTCGGGGCAGGGAACGAGCAGTACTTC. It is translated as CASSFVGAGNEQYF.

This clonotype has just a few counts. CDR3 DNA sequence: TGTGCCATCAGTGAGTCGACGGGACAGGGCAACTATGGCTACACCTTC. Translated, it gives CAISESTGQGNYGYTF. J is TRBJ1-2 and V is TRBV10-3, with 9 bases matching TRBD1. In germline, CDR1 is ENHRY, CDR2 SYGVKD. The CDR3 loop spans 16 amino acids. With V trimmed by 0 bases and J by 2 bases, 4 bases remained unmatched.

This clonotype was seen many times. The DNA of the CDR3 is TGTGCCAGCAGTTACTTAGACAGGAATAGCAATCAGCCCCAGCATTTT. Amino acids: CASSYLDRNSNQPQHF. The gene calls are TRBV6-2 or TRBV6-3 and TRBJ1-5; a weak D match, TRBD1 (6 bases). Between the trimmed V and J ends, which lost 1 base and 0 bases, there was a span of 10 bases. The CDR3 sequence is 16 residues long. Germline V lookup: CDR1 MNHEY, CDR2 SVGEGT.

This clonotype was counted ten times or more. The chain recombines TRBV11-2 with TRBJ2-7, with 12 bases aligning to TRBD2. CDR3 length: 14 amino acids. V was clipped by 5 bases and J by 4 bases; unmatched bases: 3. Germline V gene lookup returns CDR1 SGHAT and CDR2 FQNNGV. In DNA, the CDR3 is TGTGCCAGCAGCAAGACTAGCGGGGGATACGAGCAGTACTTC. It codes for CASSKTSGGYEQYF.

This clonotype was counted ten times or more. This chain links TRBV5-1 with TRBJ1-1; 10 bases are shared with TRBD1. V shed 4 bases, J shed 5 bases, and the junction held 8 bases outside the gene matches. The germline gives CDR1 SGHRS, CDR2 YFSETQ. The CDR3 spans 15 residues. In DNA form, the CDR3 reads TGCGCCAGCAGCACTGGACAGGGGGTTAAGACTGAAGCTTTCTTT. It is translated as CASSTGQGVKTEAFF.

The CDR3 loop is CASSIADRGDQYF. DNA of the CDR3: TGTGCCAGTAGTATAGCCGACAGGGGCGACCAGTACTTC. The chain carries TRBV19 and TRBJ2-7; TRBD1 matches 8 bases. This CDR3 comprises 13 residues. V lost 1 base and J lost 10; bases outside the gene matches: 6. Germline V CDR1 and CDR2: LNHDA, SQIVND (reference sequence).

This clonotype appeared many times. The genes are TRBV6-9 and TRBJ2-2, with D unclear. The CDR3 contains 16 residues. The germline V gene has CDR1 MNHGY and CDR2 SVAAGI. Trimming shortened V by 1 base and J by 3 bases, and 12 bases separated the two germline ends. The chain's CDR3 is CASSYFCWPYTGELFF. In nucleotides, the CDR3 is TGTGCCAGCAGTTATTTTTGTTGGCCATACACCGGGGAGCTGTTTTTT.

The CDR3 reads CASIRGLSGANVLTF. For the CDR3, the DNA is TGCGCCAGCATCAGGGGCCTCTCTGGGGCCAACGTCCTGACTTTC. This chain joins TRBV4-1 and TRBJ2-6, with TRBD1 as a possible D gene (6 bases). The V and J ends lost 7 bases and 0 bases respectively, with 10 bases between them. Germline V gene sequence: CDR1 MGHRA, CDR2 YSYEKL. This CDR3 comprises 15 residues.

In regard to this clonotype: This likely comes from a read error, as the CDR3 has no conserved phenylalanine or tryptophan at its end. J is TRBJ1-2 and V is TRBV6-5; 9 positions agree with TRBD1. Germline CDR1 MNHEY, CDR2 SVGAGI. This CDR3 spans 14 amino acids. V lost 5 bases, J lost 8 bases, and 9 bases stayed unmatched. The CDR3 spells CASSPSTGGGGYTS. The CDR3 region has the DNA TGTGCCAGCAGTCCCTCGACAGGGGGGGGAGGCTACACCTCC.

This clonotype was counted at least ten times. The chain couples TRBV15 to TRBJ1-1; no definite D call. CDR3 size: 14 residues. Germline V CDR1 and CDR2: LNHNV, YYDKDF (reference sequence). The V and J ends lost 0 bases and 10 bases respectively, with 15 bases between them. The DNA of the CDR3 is TGTGCCACCAGCAGAGATTTAGACCCACGAGGAGCTTTCTTT. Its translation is CATSRDLDPRGAFF.

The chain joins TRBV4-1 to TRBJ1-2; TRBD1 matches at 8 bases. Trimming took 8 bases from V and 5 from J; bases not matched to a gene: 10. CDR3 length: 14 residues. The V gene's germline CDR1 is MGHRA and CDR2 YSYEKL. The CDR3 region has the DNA TGCGCCAGCCGTGAGACGGGACAGGCGTATGGCTACACCTTC. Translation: CASRETGQAYGYTF.